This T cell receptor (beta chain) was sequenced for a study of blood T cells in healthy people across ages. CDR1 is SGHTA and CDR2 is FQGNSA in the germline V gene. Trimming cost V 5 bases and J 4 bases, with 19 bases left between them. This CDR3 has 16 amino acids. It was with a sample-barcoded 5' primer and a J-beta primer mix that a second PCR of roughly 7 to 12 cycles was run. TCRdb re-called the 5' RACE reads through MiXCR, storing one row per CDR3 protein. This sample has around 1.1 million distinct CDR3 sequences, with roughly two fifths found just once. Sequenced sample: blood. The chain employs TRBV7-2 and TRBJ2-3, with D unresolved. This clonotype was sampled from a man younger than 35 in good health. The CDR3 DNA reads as TGTGCCAGCAGCCAGGCCGGCCGACATTATCCAGATACGCAGTATTTT. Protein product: CASSQAGRHYPDTQYF.